A single sample is the source of the 22 T cell receptor beta chains below, sequenced in a study of blood T cells in healthy people across ages. The authors ran a second PCR of 7 to 11 cycles using a sample-barcoded 5' primer and a J-beta primer mix. A single record per CDR3 protein comes from TCRdb applying MiXCR to the 5' RACE reads. The sample records around 820,000 distinct CDR3 sequences, just under 25% being singletons. The data also belong to a second study, concerning T cells of mothers and their children.

The source material was blood. The receptors were sampled from a boy younger than 18 in good health.

The rearrangement uses TRBV2 and TRBJ1-1; 9 bases agree with TRBD1. V lost 6 bases and J lost 3; bases outside the gene matches: 5. From germline, CDR1 is SNHLY and CDR2 FYNNEI. This CDR3 contains 14 residues. The CDR3 protein is CASRTGGVDTEAFF. The CDR3 coding sequence is TGTGCCAGCAGGACAGGGGGTGTTGACACTGAAGCTTTCTTT.

Written as DNA, the CDR3 is TGTGCCAGCAGCTTAACGGCCATACAAGAGACCCAGTACTTC. This encodes CASSLTAIQETQYF. The V gene is TRBV7-2, the J gene TRBJ2-5; unclear D gene. V was clipped by 2 bases and J by 2 bases, with 9 bases between them. The length of the CDR3 is 14 residues. CDR1 is SGHTA, CDR2 FQGNSA, per germline. The whole variable domain, filled in from reference TRBV7-2 and TRBJ2-5, reads GAGVSQSPSNKVTEKGKDVELRCDPISGHTALYWYRQSLGQGLEFLIYFQGNSAPDKSGLPSDRFSAERTGGSVSTLTIQRTQQEDSAVYLCASSLTAIQETQYFGPGTRLLVL.

The V gene is TRBV20-1, the J gene TRBJ2-1; D is unresolved. Trimming took off 3 bases at V and 9 bases at J, with 9 bases between the two ends. This CDR3 region has 11 residues. The germline V gene encodes CDR1 DFQATT and CDR2 SNEGSKA (reference sequence). The CDR3: CSASRSAEQFF. The CDR3 DNA sequence: TGCAGTGCTAGCCGCAGCGCTGAGCAGTTCTTC.

This chain joins TRBV5-1 and TRBJ2-5; a possible D gene is TRBD1 (6 bases). The end of the DNA fits TRBJ2-7 better, so the J call may be wrong. CDR3 size: 19 residues. Germline V lookup: CDR1 SGHRS, CDR2 YFSETQ. The CDR3 region is CASSLVSRDTSLLSYEQYF. The CDR3 DNA reads TGCGCCAGCAGCTTGGTATCCCGGGACACCAGCTTACTGTCCTACGAGCAGTACTTC.

Note on this clonotype: The junction differs from germline at one of its ends, possibly a read error. J is TRBJ2-2 and V is TRBV7-9; 10 bases map to TRBD1. Germline values: CDR1 SEHNR, CDR2 FQNEAQ (reference sequence). CDR3 length: 16 amino acids. CDR3: CASSQIMTGGDGELSF. DNA for the CDR3: TGTGCCAGCAGCCAAATCATGACAGGGGGCGACGGGGAGCTGTCTTTT.

The V and J genes are TRBV7-9 and TRBJ2-1, with D unclear. The CDR3 runs to 16 residues. CDR1 is SEHNR and CDR2 is FQNEAQ in the germline V gene (reference sequence). Trimming pared 4 bases from V and 2 bases from J, leaving 15 bases between. This CDR3 is CASSSLFEPAYNEQFF. Here the CDR3 DNA reads TGTGCCAGCAGCTCTCTTTTCGAGCCAGCCTACAATGAGCAGTTCTTC.

This clonotype was recorded a few times. The chain uses TRBV27 and TRBJ2-1; D is perhaps TRBD1 (5 bases). CDR3 length: 12 amino acids. V gave up 0 bases and J gave up 10 bases, with 7 bases separating them. CDR1 is MNHEY, CDR2 SMNVEV, per germline (reference sequence). CDR3 bases: TGTGCCAGCAGTTTATCGCGGACAGAGCAGTTCTTC. Translation gives CASSLSRTEQFF.

This clonotype was seen more than once but under ten times. V is TRBV7-2 and J is TRBJ2-5; D uncertain. The germline V and J ends were trimmed by 3 bases and 4 bases, with 6 bases remaining between them. CDR3 length equals 12 residues. CDR1 SGHTA and CDR2 FQGNSA come from the germline V gene. CDR3 protein: CASSLLLETQYF. As DNA, the CDR3 is TGTGCCAGCAGCTTGCTACTAGAGACCCAGTACTTC.

This clonotype was recorded at least ten times. The genes are TRBV29-1 and TRBJ2-1; no definite D call. This CDR3 region has 11 residues. V shed 4 bases and J shed 4 bases, with 5 bases lying between them. Per germline, CDR1 SQVTM and CDR2 ANQGSEA. The CDR3 loop is CSVAAYNEQFF. The CDR3 nucleotides are TGCAGCGTTGCGGCGTACAATGAGCAGTTCTTC.

The rearrangement uses TRBV27 and TRBJ2-1; D gene uncertain. Deletions cut 7 bases from V and 0 bases from J, with 19 bases between. Germline loops: CDR1 MNHEY, CDR2 SMNVEV (reference sequence). CDR3 length: 17 residues. Here the CDR3 DNA reads TGTGCCAGCAACTCAAAACGGGCGCCGAGCTCCTACAATGAGCAGTTCTTC. It is translated as CASNSKRAPSSYNEQFF.

This clonotype has a handful of counts. The CDR3 sequence is CSAPRRSGETQYF. In DNA, the CDR3 is TGCAGTGCCCCGAGGAGGTCGGGAGAGACCCAGTACTTC. The V and J genes are TRBV20-1 and TRBJ2-5; tentatively, D is TRBD2 (5 bases). Trimming left V 6 bases short and J 4 bases short, with 15 bases between. This CDR3 spans 13 amino acids. Germline CDR1 and CDR2: DFQATT and SNEGSKA (reference sequence).

This clonotype was seen repeatedly, ten times or more. The rearrangement joins TRBV5-1 to TRBJ1-1; TRBD1 is a possible D gene (6 bases). CDR3 length: 13 amino acids. Germline assignment: CDR1 SGHRS and CDR2 YFSETQ. Trimming pared 4 bases from V and 4 bases from J, leaving 11 bases between. The CDR3 DNA reads as TGCGCCAGCAGCCCCGGACAGCGCACTGAAGCTTTCTTT. This gives the protein CASSPGQRTEAFF.

Comments on this clonotype: At one end, the junction sequence differs from germline, possibly due to a read error. The chain employs TRBV7-6 and TRBJ2-6, with TRBD1 matching over 9 bases. Germline values: CDR1 SGHVS, CDR2 FNYEAQ. The CDR3 length is 17 residues. CDR3 sequence: CASSRDRAISGANVLTF. CDR3 coding DNA: TGTGCCAGCAGCCGGGACAGGGCTATTTCTGGAGCCAACGTCCTGACTTTC.

Only a few counts were recorded for this clonotype. The DNA of the CDR3 is TGTGCCAACGGGGACTATGTATCAAACGAGCAGTACTTC. Its translation: CANGDYVSNEQYF. The chain has TRBV7-2 and TRBJ2-7, with 7 bases aligning to TRBD2. Unmatched junction bases numbered 11, after V lost 10 bases and J lost 5 bases. In germline, CDR1 is SGHTA, CDR2 FQGNSA. This CDR3 contains 13 residues. The entire variable domain, with the rest obtained from reference TRBV7-2 and TRBJ2-7, is as follows: GAGVSQSPSNKVTEKGKDVELRCDPISGHTALYWYRQSLGQGLEFLIYFQGNSAPDKSGLPSDRFSAERTGGSVSTLTIQRTQQEDSAVYLCANGDYVSNEQYFGPGTRLTVT.

This chain links TRBV5-1 with TRBJ2-7; D possibly corresponds to TRBD1 (6 bases). With 4 bases removed from V and 0 bases from J, the gap between germline ends came to 11 bases. Germline V gene data show CDR1 as SGHRS and CDR2 as YFSETQ. The CDR3 is made up of 14 amino acids. Written as DNA, the CDR3 is TGCGCCAGCAGCGTAACAGGGATCTCCTACGAGCAGTACTTC. It specifies CASSVTGISYEQYF.

V and J are TRBV24-1 and TRBJ2-7; D gene uncertain. This CDR3 has 13 amino acids. The V gene lost 5 bases and the J gene lost 3 bases, with 10 bases spanning the gap. Germline CDR1 and CDR2: KGHDR and SFDVKD. The CDR3 loop is CATSANKGYEQYF. The CDR3 coding sequence is TGTGCCACCAGTGCGAATAAAGGCTACGAGCAGTACTTC.

This clonotype was seen ten or more times. At one end, the junction sequence differs from germline, possibly due to a read error. The V and J genes are TRBV2 and TRBJ2-3, with 10 bases aligning to TRBD2. The CDR3 consists of 10 residues. CDR1 and CDR2 (germline): SNHLY, FYNNEI. The CDR3 reads CASSEVAGGF. CDR3 nucleotide sequence: TGTGCCAGCAGTGAGGTAGCGGGAGGTTTT.

This clonotype is a singleton in its sample. The chain has TRBV20-1 and TRBJ2-1, with 9 bases matching TRBD2. Germline assignment: CDR1 DFQATT and CDR2 SNEGSKA (reference sequence). The CDR3 contains 14 residues. The V and J ends lost 5 bases and 7 bases, in that order; junction bases with no gene match: 9. The DNA for the CDR3 is TGCAGTGCTGAAAGGGATCTAGCGGGGAATGAGCAGTTCTTC. It codes for CSAERDLAGNEQFF.

This clonotype was picked up a small number of times. This chain connects TRBV7-9 to TRBJ2-7; TRBD2 might be the D (6 bases). The CDR3 covers 16 residues. The V end was cut by 7 bases, the J end by 3 bases, with 22 bases between. Germline V lookup: CDR1 SEHNR, CDR2 FQNEAQ (reference sequence). CDR3 loop: CASTSIIGTLNYEQYF. The CDR3 region has the DNA TGTGCCAGCACCTCAATCATCGGGACTCTCAACTACGAGCAGTACTTC.

This rearrangement joins TRBV12-3 or TRBV12-4 to TRBJ2-7, with a tentative D call TRBD2 (5 bases). CDR3 size: 15 residues. The V gene lost 3 bases and the J gene lost 3 bases, with 15 bases spanning the gap. CDR3 loop: CASSFGLTSGYEQYF. CDR3 sequence (DNA): TGTGCCAGCAGTTTCGGACTTACTAGTGGCTACGAGCAGTACTTC.

The rearrangement joins TRBV5-1 to TRBJ2-5; D possibly uses TRBD1 or TRBD2 (6 bases each). The tail of the sequence fits TRBJ2-7 better, so the J call may be wrong. CDR1 and CDR2 from the germline V gene are SGHRS and YFSETQ. The CDR3 extends over 13 amino acids. The CDR3 DNA reads as TGCGCCAGGGCATACAGGGACTCGGACGAGCAGTACTTC. Encoded protein: CARAYRDSDEQYF.

The V gene is TRBV18, the J gene TRBJ2-7; the D call may be TRBD1 or TRBD2 (5 bases each). Deletions cut 4 bases from V and 7 bases from J, with 20 bases between. CDR3 length equals 15 residues. Germline values: CDR1 KGHSH, CDR2 LQKENI. For the CDR3, the DNA is TGTGCCAGCTCACAGGGTTCTTGGGGGATCGGGGAGCAGTACTTC. Its protein is CASSQGSWGIGEQYF. Full variable domain (outside the CDR3, taken from reference TRBV18 and TRBJ2-7): NAGVMQNPRHLVRRRGQEARLRCSPMKGHSHVYWYRQLPEEGLKFMVYLQKENIIDESGMPKERFSAEFPKEGPSILRIQQVVRGDSAAYFCASSQGSWGIGEQYFGPGTRLTVT.